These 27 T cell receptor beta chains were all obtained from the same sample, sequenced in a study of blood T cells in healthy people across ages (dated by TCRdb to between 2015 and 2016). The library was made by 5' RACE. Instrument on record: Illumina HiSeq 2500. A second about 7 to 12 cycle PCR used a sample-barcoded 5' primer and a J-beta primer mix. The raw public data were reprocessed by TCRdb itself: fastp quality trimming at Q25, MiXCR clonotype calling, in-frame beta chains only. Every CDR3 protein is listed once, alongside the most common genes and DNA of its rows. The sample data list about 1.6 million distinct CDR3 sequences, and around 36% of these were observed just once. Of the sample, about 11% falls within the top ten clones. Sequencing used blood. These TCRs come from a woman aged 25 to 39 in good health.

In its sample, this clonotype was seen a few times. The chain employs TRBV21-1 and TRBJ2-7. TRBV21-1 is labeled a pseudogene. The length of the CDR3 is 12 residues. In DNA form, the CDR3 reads TGTGCCAGCAGCAAATTTCCCTACGAGCAGTACTTC. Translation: CASSKFPYEQYF.

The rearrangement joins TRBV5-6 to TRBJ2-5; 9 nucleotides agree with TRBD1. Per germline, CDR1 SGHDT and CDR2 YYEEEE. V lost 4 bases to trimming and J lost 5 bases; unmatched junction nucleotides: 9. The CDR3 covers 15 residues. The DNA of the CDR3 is TGTGCCAGCAGCGCTTGGGGACAGGGAGCGGAGACCCAGTACTTC. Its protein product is CASSAWGQGAETQYF.

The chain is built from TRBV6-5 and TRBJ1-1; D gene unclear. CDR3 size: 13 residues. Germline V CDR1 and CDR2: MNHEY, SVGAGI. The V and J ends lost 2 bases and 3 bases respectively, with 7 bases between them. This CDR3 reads CASSYGSDTEAFF. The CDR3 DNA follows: TGTGCCAGCAGTTACGGGTCCGACACTGAAGCTTTCTTT.

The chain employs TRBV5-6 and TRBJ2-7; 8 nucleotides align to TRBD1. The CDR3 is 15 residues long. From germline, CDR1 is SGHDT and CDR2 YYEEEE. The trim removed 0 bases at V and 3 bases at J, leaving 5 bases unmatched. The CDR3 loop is CASSLGGQVFYEQYF. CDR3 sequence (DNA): TGTGCCAGCAGCTTGGGGGGACAGGTCTTCTACGAGCAGTACTTC. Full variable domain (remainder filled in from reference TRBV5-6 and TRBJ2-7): DAGVTQSPTHLIKTRGQQVTLRCSPKSGHDTVSWYQQALGQGPQFIFQYYEEEERQRGNFPDRFSGHQFPNYSSELNVNALLLGDSALYLCASSLGGQVFYEQYFGPGTRLTVT.

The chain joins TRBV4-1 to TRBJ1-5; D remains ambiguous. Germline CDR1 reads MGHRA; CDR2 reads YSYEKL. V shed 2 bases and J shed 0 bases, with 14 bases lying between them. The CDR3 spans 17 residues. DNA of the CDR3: TGCGCCAGCAGCCAAAAGGAGGGAGTTGATAGCAATCAGCCCCAGCATTTT. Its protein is CASSQKEGVDSNQPQHF.

The CDR3, as DNA: TGTGCCAGCAGTCTCCCGCGACTAGCGGCGGATGAGCAGTTCTTC. This translates into CASSLPRLAADEQFF. The chain combines TRBV6-6 with TRBJ2-1, with 9 bases aligning to TRBD2. The J segment lost 8 bases and the V segment lost 5 bases, leaving 10 bases of the junction unmatched. The germline gives CDR1 MNHNY, CDR2 SVGAGI (reference sequence). CDR3 length: 15 residues.

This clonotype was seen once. CDR3 bases: TGTGCCAGCAGCGCGCCCTCGACTAGCGGGAGGGCCTCGCGAGCAGGGGCCAACGTCCTGACTTTC. Translated, it gives CASSAPSTSGRASRAGANVLTF. This chain uses TRBV27 with TRBJ2-6; TRBD2 aligns across 14 bases. The germline V gene has CDR1 MNHEY and CDR2 SMNVEV (reference sequence). The CDR3 has 22 residues. V dropped 6 bases and J dropped 4; count of bases not matched to a gene: 20. The variable domain in full, with the rest retrieved from reference TRBV27 and TRBJ2-6, is EAQVTQNPRYLITVTGKKLTVTCSQNMNHEYMSWYRQDPGLGLRQIYYSMNVEVTDKGDVPEGYKVSRKEKRNFPLILESPSPNQTSLYFCASSAPSTSGRASRAGANVLTFGAGSRLTVL.

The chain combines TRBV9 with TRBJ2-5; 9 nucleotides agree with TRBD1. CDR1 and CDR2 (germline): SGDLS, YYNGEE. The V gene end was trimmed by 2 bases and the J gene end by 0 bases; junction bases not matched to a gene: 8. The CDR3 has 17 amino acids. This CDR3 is CASSVTGGWSNQETQYF. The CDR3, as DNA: TGTGCCAGCAGCGTGACAGGGGGATGGAGTAACCAAGAGACCCAGTACTTC. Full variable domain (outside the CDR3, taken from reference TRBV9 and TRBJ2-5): DSGVTQTPKHLITATGQRVTLRCSPRSGDLSVYWYQQSLDQGLQFLIQYYNGEERAKGNILERFSAQQFPDLHSELNLSSLELGDSALYFCASSVTGGWSNQETQYFGPGTRLLVL.

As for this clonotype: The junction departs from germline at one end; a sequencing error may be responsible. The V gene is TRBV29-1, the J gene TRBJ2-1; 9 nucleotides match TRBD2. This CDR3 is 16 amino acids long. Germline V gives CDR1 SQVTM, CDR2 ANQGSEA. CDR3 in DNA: TGCAGCGTTGTAATGCGGGAGGGCCCCTCCTACAATAAGCAGTTCTTC. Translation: CSVVMREGPSYNKQFF.

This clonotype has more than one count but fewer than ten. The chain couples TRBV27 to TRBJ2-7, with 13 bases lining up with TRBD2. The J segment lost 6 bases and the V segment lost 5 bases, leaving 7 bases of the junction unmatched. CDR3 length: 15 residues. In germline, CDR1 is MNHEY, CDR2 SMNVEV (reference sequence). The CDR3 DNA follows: TGTGCCAGCAGTATAACTAGCGGGAGGGCCTCCGAGCAGTACTTC. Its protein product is CASSITSGRASEQYF.

The CDR3 is CASNWDRLAARETQYF. DNA of the CDR3: TGCGCCAGCAACTGGGACCGACTAGCGGCCAGAGAGACCCAGTACTTC. The V and J genes are TRBV5-1 and TRBJ2-5; TRBD2 matches at 9 bases. This CDR3 has 16 residues. The J segment lost 4 bases and the V segment lost 6 bases, leaving 13 bases of the junction unmatched. In germline, CDR1 is SGHRS, CDR2 YFSETQ.

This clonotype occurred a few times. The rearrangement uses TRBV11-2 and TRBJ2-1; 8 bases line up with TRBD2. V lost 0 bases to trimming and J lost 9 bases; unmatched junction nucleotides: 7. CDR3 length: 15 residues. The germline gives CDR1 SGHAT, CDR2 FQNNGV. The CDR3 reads CASSLDQAGVFEQFF. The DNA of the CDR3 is TGTGCCAGCAGCTTAGATCAAGCGGGAGTATTTGAGCAGTTCTTC. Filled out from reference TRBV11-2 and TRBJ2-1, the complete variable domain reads EAGVAQSPRYKIIEKRQSVAFWCNPISGHATLYWYQQILGQGPKLLIQFQNNGVVDDSQLPKDRFSAERLKGVDSTLKIQPAKLEDSAVYLCASSLDQAGVFEQFFGPGTRLTVL.

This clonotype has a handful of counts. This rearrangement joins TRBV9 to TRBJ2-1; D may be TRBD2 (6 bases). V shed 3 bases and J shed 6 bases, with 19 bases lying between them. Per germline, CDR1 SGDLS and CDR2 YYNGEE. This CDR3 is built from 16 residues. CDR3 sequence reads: CASSGGGGGPINEQFF. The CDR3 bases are TGTGCCAGCAGCGGGGGAGGTGGCGGGCCTATCAATGAGCAGTTCTTC.

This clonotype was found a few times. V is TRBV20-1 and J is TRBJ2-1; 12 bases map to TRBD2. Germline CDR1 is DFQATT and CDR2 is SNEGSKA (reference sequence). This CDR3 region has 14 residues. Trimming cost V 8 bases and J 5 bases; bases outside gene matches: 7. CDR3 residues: CSLLLAGGHNEQFF. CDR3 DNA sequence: TGCAGTTTACTACTAGCGGGAGGCCACAATGAGCAGTTCTTC.

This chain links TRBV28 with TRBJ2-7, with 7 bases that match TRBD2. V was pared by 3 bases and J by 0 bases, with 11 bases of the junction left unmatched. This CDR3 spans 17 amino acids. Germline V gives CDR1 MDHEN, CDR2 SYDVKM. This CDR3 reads CASSFYGGGRASYEQYF. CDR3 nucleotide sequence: TGTGCCAGCAGTTTTTATGGGGGTGGGAGGGCCTCCTACGAGCAGTACTTC.

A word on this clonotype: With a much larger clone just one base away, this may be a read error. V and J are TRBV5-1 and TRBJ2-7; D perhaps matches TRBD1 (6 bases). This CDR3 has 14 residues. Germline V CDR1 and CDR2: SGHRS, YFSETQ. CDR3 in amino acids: CASSPRGGPYKQYF. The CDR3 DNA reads TGCGCCAGCAGCCCCAGGGGTGGCCCCTACAAGCAGTACTTC.

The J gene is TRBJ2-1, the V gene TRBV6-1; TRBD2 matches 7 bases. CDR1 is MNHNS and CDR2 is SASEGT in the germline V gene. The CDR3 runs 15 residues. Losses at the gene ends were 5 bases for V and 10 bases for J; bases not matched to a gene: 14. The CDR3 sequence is CASSSPNLLAAEQFF. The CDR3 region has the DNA TGTGCCAGCAGTTCACCGAACCTTCTAGCGGCAGAGCAGTTCTTC.

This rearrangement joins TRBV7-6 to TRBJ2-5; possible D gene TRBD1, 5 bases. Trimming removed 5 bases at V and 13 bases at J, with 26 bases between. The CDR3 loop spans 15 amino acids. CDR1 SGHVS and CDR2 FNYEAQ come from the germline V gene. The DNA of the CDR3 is TGTGCCAGCAGCACGCGCCAGGGAACTTCCTACGAGCGGTACTTC. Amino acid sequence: CASSTRQGTSYERYF. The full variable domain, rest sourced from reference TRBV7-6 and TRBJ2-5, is GAGVSQSPRYKVTKRGQDVALRCDPISGHVSLYWYRQALGQGPEFLTYFNYEAQQDKSGLPNDRFSAERPEGSISTLTIQRTEQRDSAMYRCASSTRQGTSYERYFGPGTRLLVL.

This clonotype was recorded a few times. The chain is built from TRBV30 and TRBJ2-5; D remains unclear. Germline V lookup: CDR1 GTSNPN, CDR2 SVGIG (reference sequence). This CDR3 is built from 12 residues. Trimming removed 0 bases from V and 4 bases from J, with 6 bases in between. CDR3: CAWSVLAETQYF. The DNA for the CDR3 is TGTGCCTGGAGTGTACTCGCAGAGACCCAGTACTTC.

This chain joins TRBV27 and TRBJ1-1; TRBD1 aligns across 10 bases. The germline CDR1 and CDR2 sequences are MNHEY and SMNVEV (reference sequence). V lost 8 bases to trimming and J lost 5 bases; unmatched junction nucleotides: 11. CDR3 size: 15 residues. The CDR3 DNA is TGTGCCAGCGGGCCGACCGGACAGGGGGTGACTGAAGCTTTCTTT. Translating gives CASGPTGQGVTEAFF.

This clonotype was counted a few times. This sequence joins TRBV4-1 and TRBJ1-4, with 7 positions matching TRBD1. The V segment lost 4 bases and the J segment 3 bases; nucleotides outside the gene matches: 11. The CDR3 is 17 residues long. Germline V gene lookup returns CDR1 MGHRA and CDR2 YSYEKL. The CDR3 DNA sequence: TGCGCCAGCAGCCGCACAGGGGCCGTATCGGCTAATGAAAAACTGTTTTTT. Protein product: CASSRTGAVSANEKLFF.

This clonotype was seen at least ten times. CDR3 coding DNA: TGTGCCAGCAGCCTCCGCTCAGATACGCAGTATTTT. Residues: CASSLRSDTQYF. V gene TRBV12-3 or TRBV12-4 combines with J gene TRBJ2-3, with D hard to call. Trimming removed 6 bases at V and 4 bases at J, with 8 bases between. This CDR3 contains 12 residues.

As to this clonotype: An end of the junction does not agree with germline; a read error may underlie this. CDR3 region: CTSSQDRGEPHTEAFF. CDR3 bases: TGCACCAGCAGCCAAGATCGGGGGGAACCTCACACTGAAGCTTTCTTT. This chain connects TRBV4-1 to TRBJ1-1, with a possible D match to TRBD1 (5 bases). Germline values: CDR1 MGHRA, CDR2 YSYEKL. CDR3 length: 16 residues.

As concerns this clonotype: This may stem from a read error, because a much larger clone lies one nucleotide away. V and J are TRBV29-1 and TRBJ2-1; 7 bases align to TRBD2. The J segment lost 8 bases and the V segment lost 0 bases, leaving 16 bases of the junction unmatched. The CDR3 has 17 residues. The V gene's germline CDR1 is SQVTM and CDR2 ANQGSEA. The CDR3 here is CSVEEGLLSGTRDEQFF. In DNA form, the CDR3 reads TGCAGCGTTGAAGAAGGATTACTGAGCGGGACGAGGGATGAGCAGTTCTTC.

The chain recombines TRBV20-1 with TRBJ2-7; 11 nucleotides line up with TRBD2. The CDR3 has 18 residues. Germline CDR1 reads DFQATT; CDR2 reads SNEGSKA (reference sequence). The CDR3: CTAGAASGGRMSSYEQYF. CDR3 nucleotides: TGCACCGCGGGGGCGGCTAGCGGGGGGAGGATGTCGTCCTACGAGCAGTACTTC.

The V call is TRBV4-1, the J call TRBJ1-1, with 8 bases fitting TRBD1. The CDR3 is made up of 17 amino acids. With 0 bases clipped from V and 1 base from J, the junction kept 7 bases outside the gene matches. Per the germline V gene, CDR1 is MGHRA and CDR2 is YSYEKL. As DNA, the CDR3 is TGCGCCAGCAGCCAAGATCCTTACAGGGGGGCGAACACTGAAGCTTTCTTT. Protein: CASSQDPYRGANTEAFF.

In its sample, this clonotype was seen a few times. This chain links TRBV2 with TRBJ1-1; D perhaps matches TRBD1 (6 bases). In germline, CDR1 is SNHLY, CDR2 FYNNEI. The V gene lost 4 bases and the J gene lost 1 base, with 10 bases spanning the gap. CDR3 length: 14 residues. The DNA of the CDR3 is TGTGCCAGCAGTGTATTACAGGGGAACACTGAAGCTTTCTTT. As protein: CASSVLQGNTEAFF.